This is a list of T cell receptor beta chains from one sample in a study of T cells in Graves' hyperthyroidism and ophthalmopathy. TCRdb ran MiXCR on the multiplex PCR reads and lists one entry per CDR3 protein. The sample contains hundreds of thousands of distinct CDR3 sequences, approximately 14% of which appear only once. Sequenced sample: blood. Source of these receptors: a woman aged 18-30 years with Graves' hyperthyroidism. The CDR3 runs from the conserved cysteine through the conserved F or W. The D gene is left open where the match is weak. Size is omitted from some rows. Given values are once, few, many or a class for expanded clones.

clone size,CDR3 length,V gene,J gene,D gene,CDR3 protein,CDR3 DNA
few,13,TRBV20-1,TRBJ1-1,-,CSAGTGTNTEAFF,TGCAGTGCGGGAACAGGTACCAACACTGAAGCTTTCTTT
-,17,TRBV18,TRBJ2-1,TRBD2,CASSPPSMLAGRVEQFF,TGTGCCAGCTCACCACCTTCTATGCTAGCGGGAAGGGTTGAGCAGTTCTTC
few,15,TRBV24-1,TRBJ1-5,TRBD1,CATSEAGTGKQPQHF,TGTGCCACCAGTGAAGCCGGGACAGGGAAACAGCCCCAGCATTTT
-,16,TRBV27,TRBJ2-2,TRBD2,CASSLGPAGDPGELFF,TGTGCCAGCAGTTTGGGCCCAGCGGGAGACCCCGGGGAGCTGTTTTTT
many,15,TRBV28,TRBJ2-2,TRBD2,CASGLAGVNTGELFF,TGTGCCAGCGGACTAGCGGGAGTAAACACCGGGGAGCTGTTTTTT
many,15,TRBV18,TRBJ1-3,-,CASSPGGDPGNTIYF,TGTGCCAGCTCACCAGGGGGTGACCCTGGAAACACCATATATTTT
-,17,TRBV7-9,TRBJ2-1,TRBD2,CASSPRLAGGRYNEEFF,TGTGCCAGCAGCCCCAGACTAGCGGGAGGCCGCTACAATGAGGAGTTCTTC
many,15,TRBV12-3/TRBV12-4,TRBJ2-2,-,CASSFLPTNTGELFF,TGTGCCAGCAGTTTTCTCCCCACGAACACCGGGGAGCTGTTTTTT
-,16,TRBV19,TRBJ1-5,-,CASSPGTGWISQPQHF,TGTGCCAGTAGTCCCGGAACAGGATGGATTAGTCAGCCCCAGCATTTT
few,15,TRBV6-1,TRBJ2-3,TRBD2,CASSYVAGDGTSQYF,TGTGCCAGCAGTTATGTAGCGGGCGATGGAACCTCGCAGTATTTT
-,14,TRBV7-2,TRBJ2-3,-,CASSLEQLTDTQYF,TGTGCCAGCAGCTTAGAACAGCTTACAGATACGCAGTATTTT
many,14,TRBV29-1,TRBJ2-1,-,CSVGVRGYRDEQFF,TGCAGCGTTGGTGTTCGAGGATATCGTGATGAGCAGTTCTTC
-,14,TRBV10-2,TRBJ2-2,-,CASAVGPVTGELFF,TGCGCCAGTGCGGTGGGGCCGGTGACCGGGGAGCTGTTTTTT
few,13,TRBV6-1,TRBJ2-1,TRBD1,CASSRTGPNEQFF,TGTGCCAGCAGCCGGACAGGGCCGAATGAGCAGTTCTTC
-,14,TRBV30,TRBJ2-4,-,CAWSKWEIENIQYF,TGTGCCTGGAGTAAATGGGAGATCGAAAACATTCAGTACTTC
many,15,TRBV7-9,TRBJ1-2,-,CASSGPRSPRDGYTF,TGTGCCAGCAGCGGACCCAGGTCACCAAGGGATGGCTACACCTTC
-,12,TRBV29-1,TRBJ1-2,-,CSVRPQDYGYTF,TGCAGCGTTCGCCCACAGGATTATGGCTACACCTTC
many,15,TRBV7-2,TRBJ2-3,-,CASSLTRSSTDTQYF,TGTGCCAGCAGCTTGACTCGGTCTAGCACAGATACGCAGTATTTT
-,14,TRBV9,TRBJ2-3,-,CASSVASGPDTQYF,TGTGCCAGCAGCGTAGCTTCAGGGCCAGATACGCAGTATTTT
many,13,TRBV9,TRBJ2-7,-,CASSVADSYEQYF,TGTGCCAGCAGCGTAGCCGATTCCTACGAGCAGTACTTC
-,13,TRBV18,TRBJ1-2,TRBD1,CASSPQGGDGHTF,TGTGCCAGCTCACCTCAAGGGGGCGATGGCCACACCTTC
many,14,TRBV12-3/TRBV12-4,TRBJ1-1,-,CASSTFSWGTEAFF,TGTGCCAGCAGTACCTTCTCGTGGGGCACTGAAGCTTTCTTT
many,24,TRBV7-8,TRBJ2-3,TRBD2,CASSRKGKGRRPGTSGKSTDTQYF,TGTGCCAGCAGCCGGAAGGGAAAAGGGAGACGGCCCGGGACTAGCGGTAAAAGCACAGATACGCAGTATTTT
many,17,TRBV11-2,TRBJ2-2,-,CASSLGTWVANTGELFF,TGTGCCAGCAGCTTAGGGACCTGGGTAGCGAACACCGGGGAGCTGTTTTTT
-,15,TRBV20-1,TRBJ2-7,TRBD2,CSAGLAGGGGYEQYF,TGCAGTGCCGGACTAGCGGGAGGCGGGGGGTACGAGCAGTACTTC
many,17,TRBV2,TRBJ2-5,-,CASSVISGHFGRETQYF,TGTGCCAGCAGCGTCATTTCCGGACACTTTGGACGAGAGACCCAGTACTTC
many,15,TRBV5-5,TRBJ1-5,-,CASSPNDWVNQPQHF,TGTGCCAGCAGCCCCAATGACTGGGTCAATCAGCCCCAGCATTTT
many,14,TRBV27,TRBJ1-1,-,CASSLRGWATEAFF,TGTGCCAGCAGTTTACGCGGATGGGCAACTGAAGCTTTCTTT
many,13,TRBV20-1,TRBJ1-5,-,CSARKEANQPQHF,TGCAGTGCTAGGAAGGAGGCCAATCAGCCCCAGCATTTT
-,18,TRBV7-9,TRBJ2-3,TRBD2,CASSGIAGTSGNTDTQYF,TGTGCCAGCAGCGGTATTGCGGGGACTAGCGGGAACACAGATACGCAGTATTTT
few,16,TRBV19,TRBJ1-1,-,CASSIGARGPNTEAFF,TGTGCCAGTAGTATCGGTGCCAGGGGTCCGAACACTGAAGCTTTCTTT
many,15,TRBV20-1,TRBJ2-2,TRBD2,CSAGTSASNRWELFF,TGCAGTGCGGGGACTAGCGCCAGCAACCGTTGGGAGCTGTTTTTT
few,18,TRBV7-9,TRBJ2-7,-,CASSRAFAGADARYEQYF,TGTGCCAGCAGCCGAGCGTTCGCGGGTGCTGACGCGCGGTACGAGCAGTACTTC
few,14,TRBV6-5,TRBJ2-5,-,CASSYGHLRKTQYF,TGTGCCAGCAGTTACGGGCACCTCAGGAAGACCCAGTACTTC
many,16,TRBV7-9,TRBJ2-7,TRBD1,CASSLGMDRGSYEQYF,TGTGCCAGCAGCTTAGGTATGGACAGGGGGTCCTACGAGCAGTACTTC
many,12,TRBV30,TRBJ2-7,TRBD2,CAWSVGRDEQYF,TGTGCCTGGAGTGTAGGGAGGGACGAGCAGTACTTC
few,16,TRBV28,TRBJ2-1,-,CASTTRGVSSYNEQFF,TGTGCCAGCACCACCCGCGGGGTAAGCTCCTACAATGAGCAGTTCTTC
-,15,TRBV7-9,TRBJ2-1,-,CASSTYRDGNNEQFF,TGTGCCAGCAGTACCTACCGGGACGGGAACAATGAGCAGTTCTTC
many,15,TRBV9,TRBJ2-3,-,CASSESGISTDTQYF,TGTGCCAGCAGTGAAAGCGGAATTAGCACAGATACGCAGTATTTT
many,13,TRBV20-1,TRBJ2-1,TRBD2,CSARGGRRFEQFF,TGCAGTGCTAGAGGCGGGAGAAGATTCGAGCAGTTCTTC
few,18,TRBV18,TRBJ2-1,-,CASSPRARGAKGNNEQFF,TGTGCCAGCTCACCACGGGCACGGGGGGCTAAAGGGAACAATGAGCAGTTCTTC
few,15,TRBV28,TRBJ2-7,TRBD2,CASRPGLAGVEEQYF,TGTGCCAGCAGACCCGGACTAGCGGGGGTGGAGGAGCAGTACTTC
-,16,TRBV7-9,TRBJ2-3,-,CASSFSGSGVRDTQYF,TGTGCCAGCAGCTTCTCGGGAAGTGGGGTTAGAGATACGCAGTATTTT